One sample yielded the 23 T cell receptor beta chains listed below, sequenced in a study of T cells in pancreatic ductal adenocarcinoma. No neoadjuvant therapy was given to the selected pancreatic ductal adenocarcinoma patients before their surgery. Data came from immunoSEQ multiplex PCR; TCRdb stores just in-frame clones and leaves some out. This table has 4,500 to 6,000 clones, around 85% appearing once. The sequencing sample was made of pancreatic tumor tissue. The receptors were gathered from a human donor with pancreatic ductal adenocarcinoma. The donor label of this sample is uncertain.

The gene calls are TRBV11-1 and TRBJ1-2; 8 bases map to TRBD1. This CDR3 has 15 amino acids. CDR1 and CDR2 (germline): SGHAT, FQDESV (reference sequence). V lost 5 bases to trimming and J lost 4 bases; unmatched junction nucleotides: 9. The DNA for the CDR3 is TGTGCCAGCAGCGACGGGACAGGCGTCGGCTATGGCTACACCTTC. Translated, it gives CASSDGTGVGYGYTF.

The chain couples TRBV5-1 to TRBJ1-1; 8 bases fit TRBD1. This CDR3 comprises 18 residues. Germline V lookup: CDR1 SGHRS, CDR2 YFSETQ. V trimming: 0 bases; J trimming: 5 bases; junction bases outside the gene matches: 15. The CDR3 here is CASSLGDRGPLGSTEAFF. The CDR3 DNA reads as TGCGCCAGCAGCTTGGGTGACAGGGGTCCCTTGGGAAGTACTGAAGCTTTCTTT.

The genes are TRBV7-2 and TRBJ2-5, with 10 bases identical to TRBD1. The CDR3 is 15 residues long. Germline CDR1 SGHTA, CDR2 FQGNSA. The V segment lost 3 bases and the J segment 3 bases; nucleotides outside the gene matches: 4. The CDR3 region has the DNA TGTGCCAGCAGCTTCCAAGGACAGGGGGAAGAGACCCAGTACTTC. It specifies CASSFQGQGEETQYF.

This clone has only a few counts. The chain has TRBV7-2 and TRBJ1-2; the match to TRBD1 covers 9 bases. The germline gives CDR1 SGHTA, CDR2 FQGNSA. V lost 1 base to trimming and J lost 4 bases; unmatched junction nucleotides: 7. This CDR3 has 16 amino acids. CDR3 bases: TGTGCCAGCAGCTTAGTACAGGGGGCGCTTGGCTATGGCTACACCTTC. Protein product: CASSLVQGALGYGYTF.

The V call is TRBV7-9, the J call TRBJ1-2, with D uncertain. Per germline, CDR1 SEHNR and CDR2 FQNEAQ (reference sequence). The CDR3 runs 16 residues. V was cut by 3 bases and J by 4 bases, with 18 bases left in between. The CDR3 region is CASSFSQGRTLYGYTF. The CDR3 DNA sequence: TGTGCCAGCAGCTTCTCCCAAGGACGGACCCTCTATGGCTACACCTTC. The complete variable domain, with remaining parts taken from reference TRBV7-9 and TRBJ1-2, reads DTGVSQNPRHKITKRGQNVTFRCDPISEHNRLYWYRQTLGQGPEFLTYFQNEAQLEKSRLLSDRFSAERPKGSFSTLEIQRTEQGDSAMYLCASSFSQGRTLYGYTFGSGTRLTVV.

The CDR3 nucleotides are TGTGCCAGTAGTCCAATAACAGGGGGCGCAGAGACCCAGTACTTC. This sequence encodes CASSPITGGAETQYF. The chain joins TRBV19 to TRBJ2-5, with 9 bases aligning to TRBD1. J gave up 4 bases and V 5 bases, and 8 bases lay outside the gene matches. CDR3 length: 15 amino acids. The germline CDR1 and CDR2 sequences are LNHDA and SQIVND (reference sequence).

The chain is built from TRBV4-3 and TRBJ1-6; D remains ambiguous. The CDR3 contains 18 residues. The germline gives CDR1 LGHNA, CDR2 YSLEER. Trimming removed 0 bases at V and 2 bases at J, with 14 bases between. CDR3 nucleotides: TGCGCCAGCAGCCAAGATTCTCCGGTCGTAACCTATAATTCACCCCTCCACTTT. Translated: CASSQDSPVVTYNSPLHF.

The chain employs TRBV5-4 and TRBJ1-5; 8 nucleotides match TRBD1. The germline V gene has CDR1 SGHNT and CDR2 YYREEE (reference sequence). Trimming cost V 3 bases and J 4 bases; bases outside gene matches: 6. The CDR3 is 15 residues long. In DNA form, the CDR3 reads TGTGCCAGCAGCTCGCCGGGACAGGTTAATCAGCCCCAGCATTTT. It translates to CASSSPGQVNQPQHF. Supplemented by reference TRBV5-4 and TRBJ1-5, the full variable domain reads ETGVTQSPTHLIKTRGQQVTLRCSSQSGHNTVSWYQQALGQGPQFIFQYYREEENGRGNFPPRFSGLQFPNYSSELNVNALELDDSALYLCASSSPGQVNQPQHFGDGTRLSIL.

The chain couples TRBV9 to TRBJ2-1, with 8 nucleotides matching TRBD2. Germline assignment: CDR1 SGDLS and CDR2 YYNGEE. Trimming took 0 bases from V and 8 from J; bases not matched to a gene: 10. The CDR3 runs to 16 residues. The CDR3 sequence is CASSVVGGVLVHEQFF. The CDR3 DNA is TGTGCCAGCAGCGTAGTCGGGGGGGTGTTAGTACATGAGCAGTTCTTC. The complete variable domain, with remaining parts taken from reference TRBV9 and TRBJ2-1, reads DSGVTQTPKHLITATGQRVTLRCSPRSGDLSVYWYQQSLDQGLQFLIQYYNGEERAKGNILERFSAQQFPDLHSELNLSSLELGDSALYFCASSVVGGVLVHEQFFGPGTRLTVL.

This clone was counted only a few times. This chain links TRBV27 with TRBJ2-1; D gene ambiguous. Looked up from germline, CDR1 is MNHEY and CDR2 is SMNVEV (reference sequence). This CDR3 region has 14 residues. The V end was cut by 0 bases, the J end by 7 bases, with 10 bases between. In DNA, the CDR3 is TGTGCCAGCAGTTTATCGGGAACGGTGAATGAGCAGTTCTTC. Its translation: CASSLSGTVNEQFF.

This clone was seen a few times. The chain uses TRBV6-7 and TRBJ2-6; no firm D call. TRBV6-7 is marked as an open reading frame, function uncertain. This CDR3 is built from 18 residues. V shed 4 bases and J shed 5 bases, with 21 bases lying between them. The CDR3 region is CASSFNTRLQSRANVLTF. The CDR3 coding sequence is TGTGCCAGCAGTTTCAACACGCGTTTACAAAGTCGGGCCAACGTCCTGACTTTC.

The chain combines TRBV13 with TRBJ1-3; no clear D. The CDR3 totals 13 residues. Germline V gene data show CDR1 as PRHDT and CDR2 as FYEKMQ (reference sequence). V lost 3 bases to trimming and J lost 2 bases, with 5 bases between them. This CDR3 reads CASSFGAGNTIYF. The CDR3 bases are TGTGCCAGCAGCTTTGGTGCTGGAAACACCATATATTTT. Variable domain in full (rest from reference TRBV13 and TRBJ1-3): AAGVIQSPRHLIKEKRETATLKCYPIPRHDTVYWYQQGPGQDPQFLISFYEKMQSDKGSIPDRFSAQQFSDYHSELNMSSLELGDSALYFCASSFGAGNTIYFGEGSWLTVV.

The CDR3 nucleotides read TGTGCCAGCAGCCTCGCTAGCTCCTACGAGCAGTACTTC. This sequence encodes CASSLASSYEQYF. The rearrangement joins TRBV7-6 to TRBJ2-7; D gene uncertain. This CDR3 region has 13 residues. The ends were cut back, 5 bases at V and 0 bases at J, with 8 bases in the middle. Germline lookup yields CDR1 SGHVS and CDR2 FNYEAQ.

J is TRBJ2-6 and V is TRBV27; possibly TRBD1 for D (6 bases). V shed 7 bases and J shed 0 bases, with 16 bases lying between them. Per the germline V gene, CDR1 is MNHEY and CDR2 is SMNVEV (reference sequence). The CDR3 consists of 17 residues. The CDR3 DNA reads TGTGCCAGCAAGGACAGCGCGTCCTTCTCTGGGGCCAACGTCCTGACTTTC. This encodes CASKDSASFSGANVLTF.

The rearrangement uses TRBV5-6 and TRBJ1-2, with 9 bases matching TRBD1. V was pared by 4 bases and J by 6 bases, with 10 bases of the junction left unmatched. This CDR3 comprises 15 residues. Per the germline V gene, CDR1 is SGHDT and CDR2 is YYEEEE. CDR3 loop: CASSLPGQGSDGYTF. The CDR3 nucleotides are TGTGCCAGCAGCCTCCCGGGACAGGGAAGTGATGGCTACACCTTC.

V is TRBV19 and J is TRBJ1-6; D remains ambiguous. V was pared by 6 bases and J by 5 bases, with 23 bases between. CDR3 size: 18 residues. Germline assignment: CDR1 LNHDA and CDR2 SQIVND (reference sequence). The CDR3 reads CASRRPTVPGRNNSPLHF. The CDR3, as DNA: TGTGCCAGTAGACGTCCGACCGTTCCCGGACGGAATAATTCACCCCTCCACTTT.

The rearrangement links TRBV28 to TRBJ2-3; D may match TRBD1 or TRBD2 (5 bases each). Germline-derived CDR1 and CDR2 are MDHEN and SYDVKM. This CDR3 comprises 15 residues. Trimming left V 5 bases short and J 2 bases short, with 14 bases between. This CDR3 is CASSGTGDPTDTQYF. For the CDR3, the DNA is TGTGCCAGCAGTGGAACCGGGGACCCCACAGATACGCAGTATTTT.

This clone was picked up one time. J is TRBJ2-1 and V is TRBV5-6, with 8 bases identical to TRBD1. The length of the CDR3 is 15 residues. Germline trimming cut 0 bases from V and 7 bases from J; bases unmatched to any gene: 6. From germline, CDR1 is SGHDT and CDR2 YYEEEE. DNA for the CDR3: TGTGCCAGCAGCTTGGCAGGGGGCGCAGGTAATGAGCAGTTCTTC. Translating it yields CASSLAGGAGNEQFF.

The count of this clone is one. This chain joins TRBV9 and TRBJ1-1, with 7 nucleotides matching TRBD1. The CDR3 runs to 16 residues. V shed 4 bases, J shed 1 base, and the junction held 10 bases outside the gene matches. Germline loops: CDR1 SGDLS, CDR2 YYNGEE. The CDR3 sequence: CASSPLGTAGNTEAFF. CDR3 bases: TGTGCCAGCAGCCCCTTGGGGACAGCGGGGAACACTGAAGCTTTCTTT.

The chain links TRBV9 to TRBJ1-1; 8 nucleotides agree with TRBD1. Germline V lookup: CDR1 SGDLS, CDR2 YYNGEE. The V and J ends lost 2 bases and 1 base, in that order; junction bases with no gene match: 1. The CDR3 has 14 residues. This CDR3 is CASSVTGANTEAFF. CDR3 DNA sequence: TGTGCCAGCAGCGTGACAGGGGCGAACACTGAAGCTTTCTTT.

V usage is TRBV19 and J usage is TRBJ2-1; the match to TRBD2 covers 9 bases. V lost 0 bases to trimming and J lost 0 bases; unmatched junction nucleotides: 6. The CDR3 spans 18 residues. CDR1 is LNHDA, CDR2 SQIVND, per germline (reference sequence). In DNA, the CDR3 is TGTGCCAGTAGTATAGATCGCGGTAGCGGGAGCTCCTACAATGAGCAGTTCTTC. It translates to CASSIDRGSGSSYNEQFF. The whole variable domain, filled in from reference TRBV19 and TRBJ2-1, reads DGGITQSPKYLFRKEGQNVTLSCEQNLNHDAMYWYRQDPGQGLRLIYYSQIVNDFQKGDIAEGYSVSREKKESFPLTVTSAQKNPTAFYLCASSIDRGSGSSYNEQFFGPGTRLTVL.

The rearrangement uses TRBV7-9 and TRBJ2-5; TRBD2 matches at 10 bases. The CDR3 runs to 15 residues. Germline V CDR1 and CDR2: SEHNR, FQNEAQ (reference sequence). J gave up 4 bases and V 1 base, and 3 bases lay outside the gene matches. The CDR3, as DNA: TGTGCCAGCAGCTTAGGCGTAGCGGGGGGAGAGACCCAGTACTTC. As protein: CASSLGVAGGETQYF.

The CDR3 reads CASSLGDRKNEKLFF. The CDR3 nucleotides read TGTGCCAGCAGCTTGGGGGACAGGAAGAATGAAAAACTGTTTTTT. The chain joins TRBV5-8 to TRBJ1-4, with 8 positions matching TRBD1. Germline CDR1 is SGHTS and CDR2 is YDEGEE. The CDR3 contains 15 residues. V lost 0 bases and J lost 5; bases outside the gene matches: 3.